This T cell receptor (beta chain) was identified during a study of blood T cell repertoires in COVID-19. Study-level information: Sites in the United States, Italy and Spain provided acute and convalescent COVID-19 samples. Sources were T cells, B-cell-depleted T cells, or PBMCs; the material itself was cDNA or gDNA.

Authors' methods: Reference gene primer amplification gave nucleated cell count estimates. The protocol was immunoSEQ multiplex PCR, while the TCRdb copy is restricted to in-frame clones and leaves out a portion. D and trimming were read from the DNA, whereas the V and J calls and clone size are those reported in that table. The repertoire holds around 32,000 clones, 85% to 95% seen once, with approximately 0.88% in the top ten. Germline CDR1 reads MNHEY; CDR2 reads SVGAGI. The J segment lost 4 bases and the V segment lost 6 bases, leaving 5 bases of the junction unmatched. The CDR3 is 14 amino acids.

The receptor comes from a male donor with active COVID-19. The chain joins TRBV6-5 to TRBJ2-2, with 7 bases fitting TRBD2. Sample: peripheral blood. CDR3 bases: TGTGCCAGCAGGAGGACGGGGGGCACCGGGGAGCTGTTTTTT. This translates into CASRRTGGTGELFF.